The T cell receptor (beta chain) described here comes from a study of shared clonotypes between healthy human individuals. Donors, without exception, were Caucasian adults residing in Nashville, Tennessee. CDR1 is SGHTA and CDR2 is FQGNSA in the germline V gene. There are 14 residues in the CDR3. V lost 5 bases, J lost 4 bases, and 5 bases stayed unmatched. Each subset's genomic DNA was shared equally among a number of immunoSEQ plates. Repertoires were generated with immunoSEQ multiplex PCR, while TCRdb's copy carries only in-frame clones and drops some. The sample records about 1.5 million clones, 95% to 99% being singletons.

Material: naive CD4+ T cells sorted from blood. This sample's subset: CD45RA+ positively selected. The gene calls are TRBV7-2 and TRBJ2-5; 9 bases line up with TRBD2. The sequence came from a man aged 25-45 years in good health. CDR3 protein: CASSSSGRGETQYF. The CDR3 nucleotides are TGTGCCAGCAGCAGTAGCGGGAGAGGAGAGACCCAGTACTTC.